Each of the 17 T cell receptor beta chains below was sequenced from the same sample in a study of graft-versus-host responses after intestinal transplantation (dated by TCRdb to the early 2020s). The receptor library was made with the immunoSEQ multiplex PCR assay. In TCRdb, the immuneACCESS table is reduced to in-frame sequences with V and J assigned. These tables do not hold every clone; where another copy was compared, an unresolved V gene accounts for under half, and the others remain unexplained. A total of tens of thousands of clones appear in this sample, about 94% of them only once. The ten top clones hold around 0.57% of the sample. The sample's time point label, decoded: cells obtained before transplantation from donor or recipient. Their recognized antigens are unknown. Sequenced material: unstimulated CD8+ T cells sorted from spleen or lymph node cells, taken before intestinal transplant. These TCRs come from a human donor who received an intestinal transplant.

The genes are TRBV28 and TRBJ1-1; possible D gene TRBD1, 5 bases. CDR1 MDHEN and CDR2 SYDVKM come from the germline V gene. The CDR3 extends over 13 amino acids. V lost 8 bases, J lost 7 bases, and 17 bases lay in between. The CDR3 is CASSQGLRGEAFF. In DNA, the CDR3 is TGTGCCAGCTCCCAGGGTCTTCGGGGTGAAGCTTTCTTT.

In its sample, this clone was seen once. CDR3 sequence reads: CATGRSSGPSPYEQYF. In DNA form, the CDR3 reads TGTGCCACCGGTAGGTCTAGCGGCCCAAGTCCCTACGAGCAGTACTTC. This chain joins TRBV15 and TRBJ2-7; TRBD2 matches at 7 bases. This CDR3 has 16 residues. Trimming removed 8 bases from V and 2 bases from J; junction bases left unmatched: 15. Per germline, CDR1 LNHNV and CDR2 YYDKDF (reference sequence).

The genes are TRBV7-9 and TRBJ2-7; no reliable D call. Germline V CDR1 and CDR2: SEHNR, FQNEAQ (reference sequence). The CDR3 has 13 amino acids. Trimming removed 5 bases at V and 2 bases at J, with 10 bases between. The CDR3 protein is CASSRESTYEQYF. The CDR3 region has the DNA TGTGCCAGCAGCCGAGAAAGCACCTACGAGCAGTACTTC.

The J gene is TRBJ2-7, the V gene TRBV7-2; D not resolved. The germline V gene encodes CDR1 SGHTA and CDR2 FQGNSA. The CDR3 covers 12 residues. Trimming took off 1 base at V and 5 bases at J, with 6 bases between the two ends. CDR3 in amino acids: CASSLVADEQYF. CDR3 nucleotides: TGTGCCAGCAGCTTAGTAGCCGACGAGCAGTACTTC.

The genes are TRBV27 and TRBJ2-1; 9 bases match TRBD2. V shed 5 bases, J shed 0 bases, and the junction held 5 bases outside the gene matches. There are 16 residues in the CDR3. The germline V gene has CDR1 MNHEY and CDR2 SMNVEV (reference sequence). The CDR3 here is CASSPRTSVSYNEQFF. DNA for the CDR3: TGTGCCAGCAGTCCTCGGACTAGCGTCTCCTACAATGAGCAGTTCTTC.

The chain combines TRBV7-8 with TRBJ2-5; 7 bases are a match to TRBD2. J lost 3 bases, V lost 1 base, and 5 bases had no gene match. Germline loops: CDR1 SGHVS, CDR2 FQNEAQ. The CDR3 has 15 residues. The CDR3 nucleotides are TGTGCCAGCAGCTTAGAACTAGCGTGGGAAGAGACCCAGTACTTC. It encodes CASSLELAWEETQYF.

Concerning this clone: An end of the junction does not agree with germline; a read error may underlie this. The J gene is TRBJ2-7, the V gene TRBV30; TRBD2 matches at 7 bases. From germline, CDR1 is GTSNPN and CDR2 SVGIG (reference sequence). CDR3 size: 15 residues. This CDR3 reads CAWSVDGLEIASRGF. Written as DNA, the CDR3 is TGTGCCTGGAGCGTTGACGGACTAGAAATCGCGAGTCGGGGGTTC.

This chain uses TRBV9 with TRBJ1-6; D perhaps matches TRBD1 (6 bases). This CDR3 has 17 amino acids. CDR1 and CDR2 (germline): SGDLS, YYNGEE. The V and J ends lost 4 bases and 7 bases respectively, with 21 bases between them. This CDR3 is CASSPTGTPGGNSPLHF. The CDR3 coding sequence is TGTGCCAGCAGCCCTACCGGGACACCCGGTGGGAATTCACCCCTCCACTTT.

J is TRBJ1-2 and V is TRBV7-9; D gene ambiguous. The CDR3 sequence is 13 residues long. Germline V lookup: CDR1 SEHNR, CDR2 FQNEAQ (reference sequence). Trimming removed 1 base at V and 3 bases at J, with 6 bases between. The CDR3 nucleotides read TGTGCCAGCAGCTTAGACCAGGACTATGGCTACACCTTC. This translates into CASSLDQDYGYTF.

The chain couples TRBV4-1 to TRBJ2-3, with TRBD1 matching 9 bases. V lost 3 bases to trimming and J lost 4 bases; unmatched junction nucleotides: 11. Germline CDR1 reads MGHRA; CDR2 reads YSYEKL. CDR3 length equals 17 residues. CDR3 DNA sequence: TGCGCCAGCAGCCATGCCTGGGGGACAGGGAAATCAGATACGCAGTATTTT. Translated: CASSHAWGTGKSDTQYF.

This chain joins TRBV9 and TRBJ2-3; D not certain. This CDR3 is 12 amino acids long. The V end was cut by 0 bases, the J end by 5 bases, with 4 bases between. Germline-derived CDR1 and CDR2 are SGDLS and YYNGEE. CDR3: CASSVDLDTQYF. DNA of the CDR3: TGTGCCAGCAGCGTAGACTTAGATACGCAGTATTTT.

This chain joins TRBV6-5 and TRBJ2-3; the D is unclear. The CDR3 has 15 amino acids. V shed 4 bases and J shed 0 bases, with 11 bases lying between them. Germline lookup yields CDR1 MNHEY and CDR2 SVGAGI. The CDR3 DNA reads TGTGCCAGCAGTTCGGTTCCCGGGAGCACAGATACGCAGTATTTT. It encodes CASSSVPGSTDTQYF.

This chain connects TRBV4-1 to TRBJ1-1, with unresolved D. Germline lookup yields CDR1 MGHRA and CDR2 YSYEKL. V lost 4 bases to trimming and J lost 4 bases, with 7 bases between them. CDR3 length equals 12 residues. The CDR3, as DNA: TGCGCCAGCAGCCTAACCCCCACTGAAGCTTTCTTT. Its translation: CASSLTPTEAFF.

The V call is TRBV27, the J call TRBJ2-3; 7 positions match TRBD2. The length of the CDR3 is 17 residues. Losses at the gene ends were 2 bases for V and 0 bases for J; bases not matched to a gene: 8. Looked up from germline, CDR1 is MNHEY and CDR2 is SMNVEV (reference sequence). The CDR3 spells CASSLRGGSASTDTQYF. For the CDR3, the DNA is TGTGCCAGCAGTTTAAGAGGCGGGAGCGCAAGCACAGATACGCAGTATTTT.

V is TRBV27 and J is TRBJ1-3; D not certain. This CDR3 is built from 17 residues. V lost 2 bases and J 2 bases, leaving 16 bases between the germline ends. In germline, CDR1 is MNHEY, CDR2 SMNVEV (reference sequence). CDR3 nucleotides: TGTGCCAGCAGTTTACCCGGACGAGACACGGCTGGAAACACCATATATTTT. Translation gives CASSLPGRDTAGNTIYF.

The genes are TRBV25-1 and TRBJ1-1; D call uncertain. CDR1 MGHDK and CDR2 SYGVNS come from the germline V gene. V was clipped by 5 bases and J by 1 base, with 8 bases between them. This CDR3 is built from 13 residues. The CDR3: CASSIGTNTEAFF. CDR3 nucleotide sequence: TGTGCCAGCAGTATCGGCACGAACACTGAAGCTTTCTTT.

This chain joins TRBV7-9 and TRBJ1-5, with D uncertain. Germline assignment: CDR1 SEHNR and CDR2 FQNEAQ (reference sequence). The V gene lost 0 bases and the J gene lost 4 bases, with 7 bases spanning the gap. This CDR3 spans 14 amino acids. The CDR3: CASSLAQGNQPQHF. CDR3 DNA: TGTGCCAGCAGCTTAGCGCAAGGAAATCAGCCCCAGCATTTT. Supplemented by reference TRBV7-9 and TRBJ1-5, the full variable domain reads DTGVSQNPRHKITKRGQNVTFRCDPISEHNRLYWYRQTLGQGPEFLTYFQNEAQLEKSRLLSDRFSAERPKGSFSTLEIQRTEQGDSAMYLCASSLAQGNQPQHFGDGTRLSIL.